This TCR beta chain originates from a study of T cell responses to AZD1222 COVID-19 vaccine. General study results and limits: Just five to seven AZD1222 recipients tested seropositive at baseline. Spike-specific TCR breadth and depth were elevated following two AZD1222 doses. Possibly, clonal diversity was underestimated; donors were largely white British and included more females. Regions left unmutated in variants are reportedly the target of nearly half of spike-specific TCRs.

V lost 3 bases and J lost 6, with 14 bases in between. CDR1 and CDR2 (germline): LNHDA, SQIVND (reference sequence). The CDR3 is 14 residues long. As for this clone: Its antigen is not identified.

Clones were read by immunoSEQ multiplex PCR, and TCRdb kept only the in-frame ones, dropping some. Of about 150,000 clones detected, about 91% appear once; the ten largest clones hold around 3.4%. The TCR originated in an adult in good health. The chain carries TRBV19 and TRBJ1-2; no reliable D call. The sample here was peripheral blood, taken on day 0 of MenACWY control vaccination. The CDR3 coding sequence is TGTGCCAGTAGTATCAGGCTCACGCCCCATGGCTACACCTTC. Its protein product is CASSIRLTPHGYTF.